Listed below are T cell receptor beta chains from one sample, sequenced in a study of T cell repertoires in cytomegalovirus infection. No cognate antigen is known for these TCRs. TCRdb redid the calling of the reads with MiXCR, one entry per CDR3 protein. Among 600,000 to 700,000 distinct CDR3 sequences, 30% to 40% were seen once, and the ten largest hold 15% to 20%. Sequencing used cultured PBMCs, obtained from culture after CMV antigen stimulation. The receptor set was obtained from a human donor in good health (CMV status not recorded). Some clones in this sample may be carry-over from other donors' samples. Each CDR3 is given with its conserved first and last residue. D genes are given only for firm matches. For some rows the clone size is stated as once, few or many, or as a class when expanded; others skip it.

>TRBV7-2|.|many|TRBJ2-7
TGTGCCAGCAGCTTAGGAGGGTGGTACGAGCAGTACTTC
CASSLGGWYEQYF
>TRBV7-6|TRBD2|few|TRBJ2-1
TGTGCCAGCAGCCCAGAGATGGGGGGGTACTCGTACAGCTCCTACAATGAGCAGTTCTTC
CASSPEMGGYSYSSYNEQFF
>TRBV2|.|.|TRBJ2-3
TGTGCCAGCAGTGTCGGGACACGAAACACAGATACGCAGTATTTT
CASSVGTRNTDTQYF
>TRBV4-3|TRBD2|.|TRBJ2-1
TGCGCCAGCAGCCAAGATCTTTTGGCGGGAGGCAATGAGCAGTTCTTC
CASSQDLLAGGNEQFF
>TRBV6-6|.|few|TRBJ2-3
TGTGCCAGCAGTTACTCTATCACACAGACTAGCACAGATACGCAGTATTTT
CASSYSITQTSTDTQYF
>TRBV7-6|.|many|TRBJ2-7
TGTGCCAGCAGCTTAGCACGAGGAGGCAGGGGCTACGAGCAGTACTTC
CASSLARGGRGYEQYF
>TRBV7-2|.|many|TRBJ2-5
TGTGCCAGCAGCTTCAACGAAAAAGAGACCCAGTACTTC
CASSFNEKETQYF
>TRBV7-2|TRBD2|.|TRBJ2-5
TGTGCCAGCAGCCCACCGGGACTAGCGGGGGGGTGGGCCCAGTACTTC
CASSPPGLAGGWAQYF
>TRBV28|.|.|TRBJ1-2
TGTGCCAGCAGGGCCGGGACCACACGATATGGCTACACCTTC
CASRAGTTRYGYTF
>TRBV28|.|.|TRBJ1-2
TGTGCCAGCAACTTGGGGGGGGTGCGACGAAATGGCTACACCTTC
CASNLGGVRRNGYTF